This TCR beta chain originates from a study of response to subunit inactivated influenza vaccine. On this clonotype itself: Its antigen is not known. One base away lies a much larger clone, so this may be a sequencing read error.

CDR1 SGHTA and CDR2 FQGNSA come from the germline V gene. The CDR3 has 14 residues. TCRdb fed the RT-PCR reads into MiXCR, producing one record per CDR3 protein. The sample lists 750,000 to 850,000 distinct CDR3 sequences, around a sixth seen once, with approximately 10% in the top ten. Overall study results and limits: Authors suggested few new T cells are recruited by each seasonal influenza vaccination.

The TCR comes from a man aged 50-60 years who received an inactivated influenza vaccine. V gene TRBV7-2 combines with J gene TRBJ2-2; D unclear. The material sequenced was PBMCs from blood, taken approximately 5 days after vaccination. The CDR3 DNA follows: TGTGCCAGCTGCTTATTCGGCAACACCGGGGAGCTGTTTTTT. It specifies CASCLFGNTGELFF. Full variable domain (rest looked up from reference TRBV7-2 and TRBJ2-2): GAGVSQSPSNKVTEKGKDVELRCDPISGHTALYWYRQSLGQGLEFLIYFQGNSAPDKSGLPSDRFSAERTGGSVSTLTIQRTQQEDSAVYLCASCLFGNTGELFFGEGSRLTVL.